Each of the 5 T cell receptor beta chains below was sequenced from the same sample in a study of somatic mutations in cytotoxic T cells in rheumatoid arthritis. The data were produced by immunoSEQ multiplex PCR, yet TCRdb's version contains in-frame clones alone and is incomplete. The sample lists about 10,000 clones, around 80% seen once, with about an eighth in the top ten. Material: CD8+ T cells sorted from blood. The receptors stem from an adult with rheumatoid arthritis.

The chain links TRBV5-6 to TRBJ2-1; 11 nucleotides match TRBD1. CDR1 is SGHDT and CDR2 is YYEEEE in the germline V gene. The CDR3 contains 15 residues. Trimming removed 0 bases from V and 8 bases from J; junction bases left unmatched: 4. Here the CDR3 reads CASSLVGQGGDEQFF. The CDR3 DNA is TGTGCCAGCAGCTTGGTGGGACAGGGGGGTGATGAGCAGTTCTTC.

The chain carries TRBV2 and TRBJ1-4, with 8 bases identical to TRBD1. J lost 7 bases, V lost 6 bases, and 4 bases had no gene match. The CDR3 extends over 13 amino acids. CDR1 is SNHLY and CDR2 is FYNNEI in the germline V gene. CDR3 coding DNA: TGTGCCAGCAGGCAGGGGGCGGGTGAAAAACTGTTTTTT. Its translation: CASRQGAGEKLFF.

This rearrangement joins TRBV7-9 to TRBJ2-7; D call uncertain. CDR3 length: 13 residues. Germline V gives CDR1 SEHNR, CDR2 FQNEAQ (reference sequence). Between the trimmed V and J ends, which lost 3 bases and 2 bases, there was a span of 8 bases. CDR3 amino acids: CASSLTVAYEQYF. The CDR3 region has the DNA TGTGCCAGCAGCTTGACGGTGGCCTACGAGCAGTACTTC.

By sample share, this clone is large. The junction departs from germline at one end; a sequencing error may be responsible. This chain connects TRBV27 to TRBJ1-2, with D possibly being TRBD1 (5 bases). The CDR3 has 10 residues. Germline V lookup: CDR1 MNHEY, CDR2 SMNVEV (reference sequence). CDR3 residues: CASSLFTGPF. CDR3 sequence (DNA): TGTGCCAGCAGTTTATTTACAGGCCCCTTC.

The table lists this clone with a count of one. The CDR3 loop is CASSTGTGGTDSPLHF. The DNA of the CDR3 is TGTGCCAGCAGCACGGGGACAGGGGGCACGGATTCACCCCTCCACTTT. The J gene is TRBJ1-6, the V gene TRBV7-9, with 12 bases identical to TRBD1. V gave up 5 bases and J gave up 8 bases; unmatched junction bases: 7. The CDR3 extends over 16 amino acids. Germline V gene lookup returns CDR1 SEHNR and CDR2 FQNEAQ (reference sequence). Using reference TRBV7-9 and TRBJ1-6 for the parts outside the CDR3, the full variable domain is DTGVSQNPRHKITKRGQNVTFRCDPISEHNRLYWYRQTLGQGPEFLTYFQNEAQLEKSRLLSDRFSAERPKGSFSTLEIQRTEQGDSAMYLCASSTGTGGTDSPLHFGNGTRLTVT.